Listed here are 10 T cell receptor beta chains from one sample, sequenced in a study of blood T cell repertoires in COVID-19. TCRdb keeps only in-frame clones here, not all; method: immunoSEQ multiplex PCR. The table has some 110,000 clones, roughly 74% seen once; the top ten hold around 6.2%. The sample was peripheral blood. All receptors derive from a man older than 75 with COVID-19, enrolled during active disease.

The chain combines TRBV28 with TRBJ1-5, with D possibly being TRBD1 (5 bases). The CDR3 runs 18 residues. Germline CDR1 and CDR2: MDHEN and SYDVKM. Deletions cut 8 bases from V and 4 bases from J, with 27 bases between. The CDR3 spells CASSLYLTGTRSNQPQHF. The DNA of the CDR3 is TGTGCCAGCTCCCTTTACCTCACCGGGACTCGGTCTAATCAGCCCCAGCATTTT.

The rearrangement links TRBV6-2 or TRBV6-3 to TRBJ2-4; 9 bases map to TRBD2. The CDR3 is 18 residues long. Per germline, CDR1 MNHEY and CDR2 SVGEGT. J was trimmed by 1 base and V by 0 bases; bases with no gene match: 7. The CDR3 is CASSYSGLAGVAKNIQYF. As DNA, the CDR3 is TGTGCCAGCAGTTACTCGGGATTAGCGGGAGTGGCCAAAAACATTCAGTACTTC.

V gene TRBV4-3 combines with J gene TRBJ1-2; 7 nucleotides agree with TRBD1. Germline trimming cut 0 bases from V and 6 bases from J; bases unmatched to any gene: 7. This CDR3 has 15 amino acids. CDR1 is LGHNA and CDR2 is YSLEER in the germline V gene. Here the CDR3 reads CASSQDRGGANGYTF. Written as DNA, the CDR3 is TGCGCCAGCAGCCAAGATCGAGGGGGCGCAAATGGCTACACCTTC.

This chain joins TRBV24-1 and TRBJ1-2, with D tentatively TRBD1 (6 bases). The germline V gene has CDR1 KGHDR and CDR2 SFDVKD. Trimming stripped 4 bases from V and 4 bases from J, with 12 bases between. The CDR3 has 14 amino acids. CDR3 sequence reads: CATSDLGTSYGYTF. DNA of the CDR3: TGTGCCACCAGTGACCTTGGGACATCCTATGGCTACACCTTC.

This clone was recorded many times. This chain joins TRBV3-1 (or the pseudogene TRBV3-2) and TRBJ2-1; TRBD2 agrees at 9 bases. The V segment lost 4 bases and the J segment 5 bases; nucleotides outside the gene matches: 12. The germline CDR1 and CDR2 sequences are LGHDT and YNNKEL (reference sequence). The CDR3 has 17 residues. Written as DNA, the CDR3 is TGTGCCAGCAGCCCACAATTAACTAGCGGGCCAAACAATGAGCAGTTCTTC. Its translation: CASSPQLTSGPNNEQFF.

This sequence joins TRBV5-4 and TRBJ1-4; weak D call: TRBD1 (6 bases). Germline-derived CDR1 and CDR2 are SGHNT and YYREEE (reference sequence). The CDR3 sequence is 15 residues long. With 4 bases removed from V and 0 bases from J, the gap between germline ends came to 10 bases. The CDR3 protein is CASSPGGTTNEKLFF. The CDR3 DNA is TGTGCCAGCAGCCCGGGGGGCACAACTAATGAAAAACTGTTTTTT.

The rearrangement uses TRBV27 and TRBJ1-1, with 10 bases that match TRBD1. After removal of 7 bases from V and 1 base from J, the junction contained 6 bases not matched to a gene. CDR1 and CDR2 from the germline V gene are MNHEY and SMNVEV (reference sequence). The CDR3 runs to 15 residues. The CDR3 spells CASILRQGANTEAFF. DNA of the CDR3: TGTGCCAGCATTCTTCGACAGGGGGCGAACACTGAAGCTTTCTTT.

V is TRBV30 and J is TRBJ1-5; weak D call: TRBD1 (6 bases). The germline V gene encodes CDR1 GTSNPN and CDR2 SVGIG (reference sequence). V was shortened by 3 bases and J by 4 bases, with 10 bases between the two germline ends. This CDR3 is built from 13 residues. CDR3 sequence: CAWSRGLNQPQHF. In DNA, the CDR3 is TGTGCCTGGAGCAGGGGTCTAAATCAGCCCCAGCATTTT. The entire variable domain, with the rest obtained from reference TRBV30 and TRBJ1-5, is as follows: SQTIHQWPATLVQPVGSPLSLECTVEGTSNPNLYWYRQAAGRGLQLLFYSVGIGQISSEVPQNLSASRPQDRQFILSSKKLLLSDSGFYLCAWSRGLNQPQHFGDGTRLSIL.

A single count supports this clone. This chain joins TRBV28 and TRBJ2-1; 7 bases are a match to TRBD2. This CDR3 has 16 amino acids. Germline V gives CDR1 MDHEN, CDR2 SYDVKM. With 5 bases clipped from V and 6 bases from J, the junction kept 13 bases outside the gene matches. The CDR3 loop reads CASSPGAGTSLNEQFF. In nucleotides, the CDR3 is TGTGCCAGCAGTCCGGGAGCGGGAACCTCTCTCAATGAGCAGTTCTTC.

The J gene is TRBJ1-5, the V gene TRBV28; D is possibly TRBD1 (5 bases). The V and J ends lost 2 bases and 0 bases respectively, with 23 bases between them. Germline V gene data show CDR1 as MDHEN and CDR2 as SYDVKM. This CDR3 has 20 residues. The CDR3 DNA sequence: TGTGCCAGCAGTTTAAGCCTCGGGACTGAGGGGCCGAATAGCAATCAGCCCCAGCATTTT. Translating it yields CASSLSLGTEGPNSNQPQHF.